The clone carrying this T cell receptor (beta chain) turned up a few times. The antigen is unknown. This specimen comes from a study of CD8 T cells in ankylosing spondylitis. Overall study findings and caveats: Ankylosing spondylitis blood appeared to be characterized by a TCR beta motif of roughly eight highly homologous variants.

Scientists made TCR beta libraries using quantitative 5'-RACE with molecular barcodes. Using its own MiXCR run on the 5' RACE reads, TCRdb lists one record per CDR3 protein. The sample holds 470,000 or so distinct CDR3 sequences, 26% seen once. Per germline, CDR1 SGHAT and CDR2 FQNNGV. This CDR3 has 14 residues. J lost 7 bases, V lost 0 bases, and 2 bases had no gene match. The sequenced sample was blood, either unsorted or a sorted T cell fraction (not recorded which). V usage is TRBV11-2 and J usage is TRBJ2-4; 8 nucleotides align to TRBD2. This receptor was obtained from a male donor with ankylosing spondylitis. CDR3 DNA: TGTGCCAGCAGCTTAGATCTAGCGGGTAACATTCAGTACTTC. Protein product: CASSLDLAGNIQYF.